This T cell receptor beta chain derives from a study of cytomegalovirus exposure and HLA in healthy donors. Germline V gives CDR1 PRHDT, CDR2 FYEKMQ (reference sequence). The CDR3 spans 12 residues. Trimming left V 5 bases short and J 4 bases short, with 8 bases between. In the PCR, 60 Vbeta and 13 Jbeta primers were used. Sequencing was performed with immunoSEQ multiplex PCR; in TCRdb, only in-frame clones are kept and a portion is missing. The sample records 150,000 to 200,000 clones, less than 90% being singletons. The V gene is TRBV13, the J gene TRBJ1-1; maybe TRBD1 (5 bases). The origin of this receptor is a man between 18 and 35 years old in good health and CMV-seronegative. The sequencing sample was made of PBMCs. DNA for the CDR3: TGTGCCAGCAGCCGGCAGGGCACTGAAGCTTTCTTT. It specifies CASSRQGTEAFF.